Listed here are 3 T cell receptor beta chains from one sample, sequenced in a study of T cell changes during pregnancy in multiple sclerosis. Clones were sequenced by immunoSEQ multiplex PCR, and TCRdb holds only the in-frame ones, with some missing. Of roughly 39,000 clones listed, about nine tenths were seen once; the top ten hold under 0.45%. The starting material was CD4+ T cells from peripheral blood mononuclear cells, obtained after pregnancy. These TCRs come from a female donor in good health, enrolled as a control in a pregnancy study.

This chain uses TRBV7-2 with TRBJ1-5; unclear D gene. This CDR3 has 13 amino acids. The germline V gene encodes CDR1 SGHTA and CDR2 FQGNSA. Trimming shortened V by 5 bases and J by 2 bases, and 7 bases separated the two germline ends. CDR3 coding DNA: TGTGCCAGCAGCGCGTTCGGCAATCAGCCCCAGCATTTT. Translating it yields CASSAFGNQPQHF.

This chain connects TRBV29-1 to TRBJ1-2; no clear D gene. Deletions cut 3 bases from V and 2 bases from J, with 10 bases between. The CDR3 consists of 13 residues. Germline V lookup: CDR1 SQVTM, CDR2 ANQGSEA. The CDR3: CSVDSRFNYGYTF. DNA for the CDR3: TGCAGCGTTGACTCCAGGTTCAACTATGGCTACACCTTC.

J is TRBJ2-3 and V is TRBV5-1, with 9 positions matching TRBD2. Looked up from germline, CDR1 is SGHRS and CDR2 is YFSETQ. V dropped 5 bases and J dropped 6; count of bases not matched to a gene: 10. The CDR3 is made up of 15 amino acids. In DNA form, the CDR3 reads TGCGCCAGCAGTCCGGCTAGCGGGGTTATTGATACGCAGTATTTT. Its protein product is CASSPASGVIDTQYF.